The 7 T cell receptor beta chains given below trace back to one sample, sequenced in a study of blood T cell repertoires in COVID-19. Measured with immunoSEQ multiplex PCR; TCRdb has only the in-frame clones, and not every one. The sample contains about 180,000 clones, around 85% of which appear only once. The source material was peripheral blood. The receptors shown here come from a man aged 60 to 69 with acute or convalescent COVID-19.

The chain uses TRBV19 and TRBJ1-1, with TRBD1 matching over 10 bases. The length of the CDR3 is 14 residues. Germline V gene lookup returns CDR1 LNHDA and CDR2 SQIVND (reference sequence). Trimming took 3 bases from V and 5 from J; bases not matched to a gene: 3. CDR3 DNA sequence: TGTGCCAGTAGTATTGACAGGGGGCGGACTGAAGCTTTCTTT. It specifies CASSIDRGRTEAFF.

The chain recombines TRBV5-1 with TRBJ1-1, with 7 bases that match TRBD1. Germline CDR1 SGHRS, CDR2 YFSETQ. CDR3 length equals 14 residues. The ends lost 5 bases at V and 2 bases at J; junction bases unmatched: 6. The CDR3 reads CASRRDRENTEAFF. CDR3 coding DNA: TGCGCCAGCAGGCGCGACAGGGAAAACACTGAAGCTTTCTTT.

V is TRBV7-8 and J is TRBJ1-2; D may be TRBD1 (5 bases). The CDR3 has 16 amino acids. Germline V gives CDR1 SGHVS, CDR2 FQNEAQ. The germline V and J ends were trimmed by 5 bases and 2 bases, with 18 bases remaining between them. The CDR3 region is CASSPRTMPWNYGYTF. In DNA form, the CDR3 reads TGTGCCAGCAGCCCCCGGACAATGCCGTGGAACTATGGCTACACCTTC.

This clone was counted between two and nine times. The V and J genes are TRBV7-3 and TRBJ2-3, with D possibly TRBD1 on 7 matching bases. This CDR3 spans 16 amino acids. Trimming shortened V by 0 bases and J by 1 base, and 11 bases separated the two germline ends. Germline CDR1 and CDR2: SGHTA and FQGTGA. CDR3 loop: CASSLTGGTGTDTQYF. The CDR3 region has the DNA TGTGCCAGCAGCTTAACTGGGGGGACAGGCACAGATACGCAGTATTTT.

The chain recombines TRBV7-2 with TRBJ1-5; TRBD1 is a possible D gene (6 bases). V shed 6 bases and J shed 3 bases, with 12 bases lying between them. Germline V gene sequence: CDR1 SGHTA, CDR2 FQGNSA. CDR3 length: 14 amino acids. The CDR3 coding sequence is TGTGCCAGCAGTCCTGGACAGTTCAATCAGCCCCAGCATTTT. Amino acids: CASSPGQFNQPQHF.

V gene TRBV4-3 combines with J gene TRBJ1-6; TRBD1 agrees at 8 bases. V trimming: 0 bases; J trimming: 7 bases; junction bases outside the gene matches: 11. Germline CDR1 reads LGHNA; CDR2 reads YSLEER. This CDR3 has 18 amino acids. CDR3 residues: CASSQDPARTGRNSPLHF. The CDR3 coding sequence is TGCGCCAGCAGCCAAGATCCTGCAAGGACAGGGAGGAATTCACCCCTCCACTTT.

The rearrangement uses TRBV2 and TRBJ2-5, with D uncertain. Germline V CDR1 and CDR2: SNHLY, FYNNEI. This CDR3 is built from 15 residues. V gave up 4 bases and J gave up 1 base, with 13 bases separating them. CDR3 in amino acids: CASSVGGSSQETQYF. The CDR3 region has the DNA TGTGCCAGCAGTGTGGGTGGGTCTAGCCAAGAGACCCAGTACTTC.